Here is one T cell receptor beta chain with its context. Its antigen remains undetermined. No base quality information exists; no much larger clone differs at one position. The data were obtained in a study of blood T cell repertoires in COVID-19 (TCRdb year 2020). General notes on the study: Collaborator samples came from the United States, Italy and Spain and covered acute and convalescent phases of COVID-19. The prospective study material was composed of cDNA or gDNA derived from T cells, B-cell-depleted T cells, or PBMCs. Deeply sampled blood TCRbeta repertoires from subjects exposed to, actively infected with, or recovered from COVID-19 were included in the dataset. The repertoires were released in a freely available public database meant as a resource for research on the immune response to SARS-CoV-2. Samples came from the ongoing ImmuneRACE study (first 160 participants) plus 1,254 subjects from 6 global collaborators. The sample metadata nearly always contained a de-identified subject ID, COVID-19 status, age in years and sex. Where available, HLA class I and class II types were taken from metadata supplied by the sample provider and were not determined by assay-based typing. The paper's findings and limits, for the study overall: Clinical and demographic metadata were provided uncurated, with the amount varying by source and participant.

The germline V gene supplies CDR1 MNHNS and CDR2 SASEGT. Relative to germline, V is 2 bases shorter and J is 4 bases shorter, with 9 bases between their ends. From the cysteine through the phenylalanine, the CDR3 covers 13 amino acids. This entry keeps only the CDR3 DNA: 39 bases, framed from base 1. The immunoSEQ Assay, a bias-controlled multiplex PCR, was used to amplify TCRbeta CDR3 regions from genomic DNA. For the original study's pipeline: Nucleated cell counts per sample were estimated from amplification of reference gene primers within the assay. Sequence reads were collapsed and filtered to measure the absolute abundance of every unique TCRbeta CDR3 rearrangement. For each sample, productive Simpson clonality was calculated by taking the square root of Simpson's diversity index across productive rearrangements. TCRdb provides this immuneACCESS table in a form limited to in-frame rearrangements. Some clones are lacking; in checked studies, under half of them reflect an unresolved V gene, and why the rest are absent is not known. The V and J calls and clone size come from that table; D and trimming were worked out from the DNA. For this sample the table gives about 210,000 clones, of which more than 75% were detected only once. The ten largest make up over 9.5% of the sample.

Each collaborating institution followed its own protocols to collect whole blood in K2EDTA tubes. For TCRbeta analysis, collaborator samples were shipped as frozen whole blood, as isolated PBMCs, or as DNA extracted from either sample type. Sequenced sample: peripheral blood. The TCR was taken from a woman aged 40 to 50 with acute or convalescent COVID-19. The sequence links TRBV6-1 to TRBJ2-7, with no confidently assigned D gene. The CDR3 protein is CASSETSSYEQYF. Here is the DNA: TGTGCCAGCAGTGAAACTTCTTCGTACGAGCAGTACTTC.